The clone carrying this TCR beta chain has ten or more counts. This sample was included in a study of HIV-infected children after antiretroviral therapy interruption. The CDR3 has 13 residues. With 2 bases removed from V and 0 bases from J, the gap between germline ends came to 5 bases. Germline CDR1 is SGHKS and CDR2 is YYEKEE (reference sequence). The TCR library was built from RNA with a 3' RACE protocol and unique molecular identifiers. MiXCR, run by TCRdb on the 3' RACE reads, gives a single entry per CDR3 protein. The top ten clones hold 0.55% to 0.85% of a sample with under 50,000 distinct CDR3 sequences, 4.3% of them seen once. Treatment in this sample: PENTA 11 planned treatment interruption arm or continuous ART arm.

The genes are TRBV5-5 and TRBJ2-5; unclear D gene. The sequenced sample was CD45RA+ CD4+ T cells from PBMCs, pooled from several time points, obtained from a donor given antiretroviral therapy, either interrupted or continuous. Subset denoted: naive CD4+ CD45RA+ CD45RO- T cells. The receptor was isolated from a pool of human donors with HIV. The CDR3 nucleotides are TGTGCCAGCAGCTTACCCTACCAAGAGACCCAGTACTTC. This sequence encodes CASSLPYQETQYF.